This T cell receptor beta chain was retrieved from a study of shared clonotypes between healthy human individuals. General study findings and limits: Incomplete sequencing of sorted subsets was indicated by rarefaction despite large depth.

About this clone: Its cognate antigen is unknown.

Replicate PCRs run on sorted subsets employed roughly 180 ng DNA, approximately 30,000 T cell genomes. Profiled with immunoSEQ multiplex PCR; TCRdb holds only in-frame clones, not every one. In the table there are roughly 2 million clones, over 85% of which are singletons. The naive CD8 population came from CD45RO-negative cells selected for CCR7, without terminally differentiated effector memory CD45RA+ cells. V lost 5 bases and J lost 12, with 23 bases in between. This CDR3 spans 16 amino acids. Germline values: CDR1 MNHEY, CDR2 SMNVEV (reference sequence). The rearrangement joins TRBV27 to TRBJ1-6; perhaps TRBD1 as D (6 bases). The specimen sequenced was naive CD8+ T cells sorted from blood. This TCR came from a man between 18 and 29 years old in good health. CDR3 DNA sequence: TGTGCCAGCAGTCCCTCTCCTTGGGGGGGCGCGCAACCCCTCCACTTT. Encoded protein: CASSPSPWGGAQPLHF.